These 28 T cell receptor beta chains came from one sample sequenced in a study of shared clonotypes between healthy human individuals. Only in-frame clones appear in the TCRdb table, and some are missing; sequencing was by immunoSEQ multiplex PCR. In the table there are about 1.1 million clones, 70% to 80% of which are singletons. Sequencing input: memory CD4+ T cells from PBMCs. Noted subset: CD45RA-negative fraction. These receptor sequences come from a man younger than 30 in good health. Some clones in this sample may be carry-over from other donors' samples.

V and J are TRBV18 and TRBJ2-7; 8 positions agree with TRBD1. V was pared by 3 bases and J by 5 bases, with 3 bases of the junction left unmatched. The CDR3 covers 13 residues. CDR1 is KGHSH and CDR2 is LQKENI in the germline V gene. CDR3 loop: CASSPQGADEQYF. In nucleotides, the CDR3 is TGTGCCAGCTCACCTCAGGGGGCCGACGAGCAGTACTTC.

The CDR3 is CASRVPRDTRSGANVLTF. Here the CDR3 DNA reads TGTGCCAGCAGAGTACCCCGGGACACCCGCTCTGGGGCCAACGTCCTGACTTTC. The chain is built from TRBV2 and TRBJ2-6; tentatively, D is TRBD1 (6 bases). Germline V gene lookup returns CDR1 SNHLY and CDR2 FYNNEI. This CDR3 spans 18 amino acids. Trimming took off 6 bases at V and 0 bases at J, with 18 bases between the two ends. Supplemented by reference TRBV2 and TRBJ2-6, the full variable domain reads EPEVTQTPSHQVTQMGQEVILRCVPISNHLYFYWYRQILGQKVEFLVSFYNNEISEKSEIFDDQFSVERPDGSNFTLKIRSTKLEDSAMYFCASRVPRDTRSGANVLTFGAGSRLTVL.

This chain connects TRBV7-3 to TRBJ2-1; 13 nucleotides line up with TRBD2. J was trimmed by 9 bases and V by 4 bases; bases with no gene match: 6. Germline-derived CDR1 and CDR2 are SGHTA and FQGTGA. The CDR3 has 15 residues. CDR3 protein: CASSYGLAGESEQFF. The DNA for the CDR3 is TGTGCCAGCAGCTATGGACTAGCGGGAGAGTCTGAGCAGTTCTTC.

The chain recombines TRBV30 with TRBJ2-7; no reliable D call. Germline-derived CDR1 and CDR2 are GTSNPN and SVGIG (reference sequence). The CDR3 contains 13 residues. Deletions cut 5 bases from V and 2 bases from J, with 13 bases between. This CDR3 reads CAWWSPNTYEQYF. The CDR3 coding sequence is TGTGCCTGGTGGTCGCCGAATACCTACGAGCAGTACTTC.

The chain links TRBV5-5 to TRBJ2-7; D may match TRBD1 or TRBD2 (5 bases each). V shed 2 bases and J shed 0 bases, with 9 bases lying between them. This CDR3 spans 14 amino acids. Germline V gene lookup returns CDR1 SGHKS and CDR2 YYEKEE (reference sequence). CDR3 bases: TGTGCCAGCAGCTTTTGGGGGAGCTCCTACGAGCAGTACTTC. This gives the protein CASSFWGSSYEQYF.

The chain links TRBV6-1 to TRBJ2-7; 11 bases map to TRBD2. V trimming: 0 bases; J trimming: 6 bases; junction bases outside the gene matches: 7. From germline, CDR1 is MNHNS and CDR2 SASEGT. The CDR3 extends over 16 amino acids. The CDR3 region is CASSEALAGGPFEQYF. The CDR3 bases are TGTGCCAGCAGTGAAGCTTTAGCGGGAGGGCCCTTCGAGCAGTACTTC.

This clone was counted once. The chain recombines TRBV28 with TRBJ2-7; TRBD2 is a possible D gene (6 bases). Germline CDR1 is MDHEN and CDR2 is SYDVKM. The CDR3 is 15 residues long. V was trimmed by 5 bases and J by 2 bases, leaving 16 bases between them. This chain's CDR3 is CASSPSKRAPYEQYF. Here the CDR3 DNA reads TGTGCCAGCAGTCCCTCCAAGCGGGCCCCCTACGAGCAGTACTTC.

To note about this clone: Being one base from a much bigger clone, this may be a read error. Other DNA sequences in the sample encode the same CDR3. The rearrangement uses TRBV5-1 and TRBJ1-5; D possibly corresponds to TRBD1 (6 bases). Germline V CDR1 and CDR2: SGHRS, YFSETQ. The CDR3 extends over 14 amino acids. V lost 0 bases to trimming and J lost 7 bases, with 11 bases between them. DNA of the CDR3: TGCGCCAGCAGCTTGGAGGGGGGAAACCAGCCCCAGCATTTT. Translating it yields CASSLEGGNQPQHF.

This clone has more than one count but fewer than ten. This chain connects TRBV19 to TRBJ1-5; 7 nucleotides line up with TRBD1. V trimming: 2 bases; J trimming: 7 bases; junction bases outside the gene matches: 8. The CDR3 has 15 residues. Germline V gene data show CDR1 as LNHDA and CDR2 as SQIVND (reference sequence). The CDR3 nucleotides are TGTGCCAGTAGTATATCTCAGGGACAGTTGCAGCCCCAGCATTTT. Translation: CASSISQGQLQPQHF.

CDR3 sequence reads: CASSLGLGTDTQYF. Here the CDR3 DNA reads TGCGCCAGCAGCCTGGGACTAGGCACAGATACGCAGTATTTT. V gene TRBV4-1 combines with J gene TRBJ2-3; 8 bases fit TRBD2. The CDR3 covers 14 residues. The trim removed 4 bases at V and 1 base at J, leaving 1 base unmatched. Germline V lookup: CDR1 MGHRA, CDR2 YSYEKL.

The CDR3 nucleotides read TGCGCCAGCAGCCAAGGGGGAGCGAGAACGCAGCCCCAGCATTTT. Its protein product is CASSQGGARTQPQHF. V gene TRBV4-1 combines with J gene TRBJ1-5; D is uncertain. Trimming removed 1 base at V and 7 bases at J, with 14 bases between. The CDR3 runs 15 residues. CDR1 is MGHRA and CDR2 is YSYEKL in the germline V gene.

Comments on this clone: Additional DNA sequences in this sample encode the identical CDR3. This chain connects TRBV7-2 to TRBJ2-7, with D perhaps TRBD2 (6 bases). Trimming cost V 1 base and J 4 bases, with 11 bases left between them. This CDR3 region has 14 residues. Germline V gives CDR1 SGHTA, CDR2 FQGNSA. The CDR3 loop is CASSLVGGPYEQYF. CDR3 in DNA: TGTGCCAGCAGCTTAGTCGGGGGACCTTACGAGCAGTACTTC. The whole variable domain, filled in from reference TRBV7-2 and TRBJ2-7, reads GAGVSQSPSNKVTEKGKDVELRCDPISGHTALYWYRQSLGQGLEFLIYFQGNSAPDKSGLPSDRFSAERTGGSVSTLTIQRTQQEDSAVYLCASSLVGGPYEQYFGPGTRLTVT.

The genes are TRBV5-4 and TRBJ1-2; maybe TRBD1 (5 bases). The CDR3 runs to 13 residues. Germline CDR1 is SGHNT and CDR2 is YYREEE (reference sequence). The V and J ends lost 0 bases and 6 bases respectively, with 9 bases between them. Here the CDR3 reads CASSLVAGNGYTF. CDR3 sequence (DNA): TGTGCCAGCAGCTTGGTGGCAGGGAATGGCTACACCTTC.

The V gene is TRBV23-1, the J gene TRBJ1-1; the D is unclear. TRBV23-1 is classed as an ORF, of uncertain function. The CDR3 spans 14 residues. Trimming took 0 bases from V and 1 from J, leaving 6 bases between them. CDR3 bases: TGCGCCAGCAGTCAATCCTGGTGGAACACTGAAGCTTTCTTT. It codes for CASSQSWWNTEAFF.

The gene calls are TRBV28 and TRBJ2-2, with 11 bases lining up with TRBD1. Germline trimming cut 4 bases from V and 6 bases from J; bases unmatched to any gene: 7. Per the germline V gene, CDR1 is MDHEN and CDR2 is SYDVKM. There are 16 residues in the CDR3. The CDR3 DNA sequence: TGTGCCAGCAGTTCCCAAGGACAGGGGGCGCCCGGGGAGCTGTTTTTT. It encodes CASSSQGQGAPGELFF.

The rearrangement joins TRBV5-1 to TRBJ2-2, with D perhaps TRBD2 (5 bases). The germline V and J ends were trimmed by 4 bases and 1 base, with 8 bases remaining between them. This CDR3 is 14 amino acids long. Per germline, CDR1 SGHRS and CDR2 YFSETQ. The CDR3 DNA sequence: TGCGCCAGCAGCACCCGGGAGAACACCGGGGAGCTGTTTTTT. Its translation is CASSTRENTGELFF.

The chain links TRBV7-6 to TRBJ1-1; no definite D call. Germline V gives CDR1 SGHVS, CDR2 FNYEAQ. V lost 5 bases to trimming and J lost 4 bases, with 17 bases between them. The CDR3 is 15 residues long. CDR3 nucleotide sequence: TGTGCCAGCAGCCTAGGGCCGGACCCCGGCACTGAAGCTTTCTTT. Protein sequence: CASSLGPDPGTEAFF.

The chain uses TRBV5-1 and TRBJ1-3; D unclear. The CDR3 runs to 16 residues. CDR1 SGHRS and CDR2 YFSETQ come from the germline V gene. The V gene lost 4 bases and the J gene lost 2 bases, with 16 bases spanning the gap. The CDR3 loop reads CASSRDPPETGNTIYF. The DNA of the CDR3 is TGCGCCAGCAGCCGAGATCCCCCAGAGACTGGAAACACCATATATTTT.

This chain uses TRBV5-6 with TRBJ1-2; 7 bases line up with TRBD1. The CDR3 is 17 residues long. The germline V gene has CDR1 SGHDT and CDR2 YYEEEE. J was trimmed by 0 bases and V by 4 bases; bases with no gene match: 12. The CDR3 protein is CASSRFGQATTNYGYTF. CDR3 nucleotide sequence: TGTGCCAGCAGCCGGTTCGGACAGGCAACGACTAACTATGGCTACACCTTC.

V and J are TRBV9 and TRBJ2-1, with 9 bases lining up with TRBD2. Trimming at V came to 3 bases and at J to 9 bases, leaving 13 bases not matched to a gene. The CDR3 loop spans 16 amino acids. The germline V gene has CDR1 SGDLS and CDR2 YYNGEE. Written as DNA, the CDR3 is TGTGCCAGCAGCGCGTCGGGACTAGCCGAGTTCGGTGAGCAGTTCTTC. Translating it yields CASSASGLAEFGEQFF.

CDR3 sequence: CASSLLSGAYEQYF. The DNA of the CDR3 is TGTGCCAGCAGTTTATTGAGCGGGGCGTACGAGCAGTACTTC. The chain joins TRBV28 to TRBJ2-7, with 7 bases aligning to TRBD2. V was clipped by 1 base and J by 4 bases; unmatched bases: 4. Germline V gives CDR1 MDHEN, CDR2 SYDVKM. There are 14 residues in the CDR3.

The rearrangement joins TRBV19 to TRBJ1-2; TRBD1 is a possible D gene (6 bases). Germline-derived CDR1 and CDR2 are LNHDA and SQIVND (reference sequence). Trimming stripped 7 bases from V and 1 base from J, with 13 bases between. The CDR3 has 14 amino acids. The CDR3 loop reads CASNTGTLNYGYTF. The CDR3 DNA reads TGTGCCAGTAACACAGGGACACTTAACTATGGCTACACCTTC.

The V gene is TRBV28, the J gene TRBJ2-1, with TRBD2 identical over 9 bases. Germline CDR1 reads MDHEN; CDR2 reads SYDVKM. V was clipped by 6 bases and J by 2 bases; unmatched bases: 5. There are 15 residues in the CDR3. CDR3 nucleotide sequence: TGTGCCAGCAGAATAGCGGGAGAGACCTACAATGAGCAGTTCTTC. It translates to CASRIAGETYNEQFF.

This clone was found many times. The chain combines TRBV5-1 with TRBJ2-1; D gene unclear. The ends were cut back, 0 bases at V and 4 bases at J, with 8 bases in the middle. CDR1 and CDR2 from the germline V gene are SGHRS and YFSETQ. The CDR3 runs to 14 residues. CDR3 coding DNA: TGCGCCAGCAGCTTGGCCATAACGTACAATGAGCAGTTCTTC. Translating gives CASSLAITYNEQFF.

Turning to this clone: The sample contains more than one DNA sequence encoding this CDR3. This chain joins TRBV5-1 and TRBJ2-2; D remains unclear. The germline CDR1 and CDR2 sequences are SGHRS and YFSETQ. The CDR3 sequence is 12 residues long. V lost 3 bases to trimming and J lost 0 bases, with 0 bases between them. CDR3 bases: TGCGCCAGCAGCTCGAACACCGGGGAGCTGTTTTTT. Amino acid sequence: CASSSNTGELFF.

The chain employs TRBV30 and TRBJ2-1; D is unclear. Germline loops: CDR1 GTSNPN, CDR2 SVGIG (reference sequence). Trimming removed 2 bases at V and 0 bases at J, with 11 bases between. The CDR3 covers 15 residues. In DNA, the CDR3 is TGTGCCTGGAGTAACGCAGCGCGCTCCTACAATGAGCAGTTCTTC. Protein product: CAWSNAARSYNEQFF.

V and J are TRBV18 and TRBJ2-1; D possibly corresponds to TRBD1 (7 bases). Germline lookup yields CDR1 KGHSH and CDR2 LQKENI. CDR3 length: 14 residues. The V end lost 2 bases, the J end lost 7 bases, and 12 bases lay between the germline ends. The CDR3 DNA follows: TGTGCCAGCTCACCAGCCCAGGGGGGAAATGAGCAGTTCTTC. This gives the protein CASSPAQGGNEQFF.

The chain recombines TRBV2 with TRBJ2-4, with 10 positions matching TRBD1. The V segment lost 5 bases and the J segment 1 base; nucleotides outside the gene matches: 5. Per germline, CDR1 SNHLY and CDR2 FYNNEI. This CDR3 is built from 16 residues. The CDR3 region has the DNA TGTGCCAGCAGTCCACGACAGGGGGCTGCCAAAAACATTCAGTACTTC. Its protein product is CASSPRQGAAKNIQYF.